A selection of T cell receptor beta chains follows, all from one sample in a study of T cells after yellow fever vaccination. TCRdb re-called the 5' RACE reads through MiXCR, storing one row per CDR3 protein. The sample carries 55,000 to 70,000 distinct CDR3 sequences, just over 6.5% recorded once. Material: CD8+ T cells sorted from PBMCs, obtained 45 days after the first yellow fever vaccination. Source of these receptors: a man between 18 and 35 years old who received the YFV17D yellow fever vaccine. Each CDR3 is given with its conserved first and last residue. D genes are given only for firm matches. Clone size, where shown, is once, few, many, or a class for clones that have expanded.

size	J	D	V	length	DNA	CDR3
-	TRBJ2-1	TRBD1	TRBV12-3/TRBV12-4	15	TGTGCCAGCAGTTTAGAGGGGGCGCCCTACAATGAGCAGTTCTTC	CASSLEGAPYNEQFF
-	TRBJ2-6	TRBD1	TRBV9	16	TGTGCCAGCAGCGGACAGGGTAGCTCTGGGGCCAACGTCCTGACTTTC	CASSGQGSSGANVLTF
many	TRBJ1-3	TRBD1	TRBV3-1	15	TGTGCCAGCAGTCAGACAGGGCATGCTGGAAACACCATATATTTT	CASSQTGHAGNTIYF
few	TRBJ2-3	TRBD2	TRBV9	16	TGTGCCAGCAGCGTAGATGGCGGGGGGCCTCAAGATACGCAGTATTTT	CASSVDGGGPQDTQYF
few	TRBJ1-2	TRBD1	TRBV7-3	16	TGTGCCAGCACCCTTTCCGGGACAGGGGCTAACTATGGCTACACCTTC	CASTLSGTGANYGYTF
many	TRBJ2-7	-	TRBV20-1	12	TGCAGTGCTAGGGGAGCTATTCACGTGGAGTACTTC	CSARGAIHVEYF
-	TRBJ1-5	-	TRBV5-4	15	TGTGCCAGCAGCTTCAGTGCCCGCGAGGGCCAGCCCCAGCATTTT	CASSFSAREGQPQHF
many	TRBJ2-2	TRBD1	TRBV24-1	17	TGTGCCACCAGTGAGACCGGGACAGGGGTTGACACCGGGGAGCTGTTTTTT	CATSETGTGVDTGELFF
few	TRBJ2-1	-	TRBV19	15	TGTGCCACCCTCTCTAGGGACTTTGGGTTGGAGGAGCAGTTCTTC	CATLSRDFGLEEQFF
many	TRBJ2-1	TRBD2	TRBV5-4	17	TGTGCCAGCAGTCGGCTAGCGGAGCTCGTCTCCTACAATGAGCAGTTCTTC	CASSRLAELVSYNEQFF
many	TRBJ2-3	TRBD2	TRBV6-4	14	TGTGCCAGCAAACGGGGGGAACACACAGATACGCAGTATTTT	CASKRGEHTDTQYF
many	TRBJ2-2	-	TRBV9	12	TGTGCCAGCAGCGTAGGGAACGGGGAGCTGTTTTTT	CASSVGNGELFF
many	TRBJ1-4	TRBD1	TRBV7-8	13	TGTGCCAGCTCCCCGGACAGGGTTGAAAAACTGTTTTTT	CASSPDRVEKLFF
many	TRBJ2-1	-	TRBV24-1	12	TGTGCCACCAGGGAAGGGGGAGGTGAGCAGTTCTTC	CATREGGGEQFF
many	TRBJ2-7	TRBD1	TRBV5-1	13	TGCGCCAGCGCAACGGGACAGGGAGTCGAGCAGTACTTC	CASATGQGVEQYF
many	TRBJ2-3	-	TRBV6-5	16	TGTGCCAGCAGTTTTACTCAGGGGTTCTCCACAGATACGCAGTATTTT	CASSFTQGFSTDTQYF
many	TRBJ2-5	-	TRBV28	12	TGTGCCAGCACGGACATCCAAGAGACCCAGTACTTC	CASTDIQETQYF
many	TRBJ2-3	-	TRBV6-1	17	TGTGCCAGCAGTGTACCGGACGGCGGGGGCCCTAACGATACGCAGTATTTT	CASSVPDGGGPNDTQYF
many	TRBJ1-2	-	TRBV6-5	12	TGTGCCAGCAGCCCCGAGGGCTATGGCTACACCTTC	CASSPEGYGYTF
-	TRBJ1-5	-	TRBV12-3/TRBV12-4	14	TGTGCCAGCAGCAGACTTTTAATAAGTCAGCCCCAGCATTTT	CASSRLLISQPQHF
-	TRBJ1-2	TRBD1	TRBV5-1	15	TGCGCCAGCGGCCCCGGGACAGGGTCTAACTATGGCTACACCTTC	CASGPGTGSNYGYTF
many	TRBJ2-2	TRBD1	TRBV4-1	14	TGCGCCAGCAGCCCGACAGGGGCAGCCGGGGAGCTGTTTTTT	CASSPTGAAGELFF
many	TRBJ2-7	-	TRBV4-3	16	TGCGCCAGCAGCCAAGAGGTACCAGGGCCGGCCTACGAGCAGTACTTC	CASSQEVPGPAYEQYF
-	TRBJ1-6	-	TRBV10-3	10	TGTGCCACCCTAGGGCCACCCCTCCACTTT	CATLGPPLHF
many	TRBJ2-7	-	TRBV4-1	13	TGCGCCAGCAGCAAAGGGATATCCTACGAGCAGTACTTC	CASSKGISYEQYF
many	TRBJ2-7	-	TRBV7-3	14	TGTGCCAGCAGCGCCGAGATGATGCTAGTAGAGCAGTACTTC	CASSAEMMLVEQYF
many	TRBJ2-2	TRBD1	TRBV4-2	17	TGTGCCAGCAGCAATGACGGGACAGGTCCGAACACCGGGGAGCTGTTTTTT	CASSNDGTGPNTGELFF
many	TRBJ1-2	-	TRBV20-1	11	TGTAGCCCAGGGGAGACTCATGGCTACACCTTC	CSPGETHGYTF
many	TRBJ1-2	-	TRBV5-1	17	TGCGCCAGCAGCCCCTTCGCCGCGACAGTTCAGGACTATGGCTACACCTTC	CASSPFAATVQDYGYTF
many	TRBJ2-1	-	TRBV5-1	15	TGCGCCAGCAGCTTTTTCGCGGGGGCCGCCAATGAGCAGTTCTTC	CASSFFAGAANEQFF
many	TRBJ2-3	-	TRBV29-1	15	TGCAGCGTTGTTGGAGGGAAGGGGATAGCAGATACGCAGTATTTT	CSVVGGKGIADTQYF
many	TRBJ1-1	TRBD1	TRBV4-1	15	TGCGCCAGCAGCCAAGGGGGACAGGAGAACACTGAAGCTTTCTTT	CASSQGGQENTEAFF
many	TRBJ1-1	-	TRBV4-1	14	TGCGCCAGCAGCCCCAGGGAAGGGTGGGCTGAAGCTTTCTTT	CASSPREGWAEAFF
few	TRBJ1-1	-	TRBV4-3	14	TGCGCCAGCAGCCAAGACGCCGGTTTGCCTGAAGCTTTCTTT	CASSQDAGLPEAFF
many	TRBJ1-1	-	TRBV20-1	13	TGCAGTGCCAGACCAGGAGCGTTTACTGAAGCTTTCTTT	CSARPGAFTEAFF
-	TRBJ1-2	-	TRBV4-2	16	TGTGCCAGCAGCCAAGATTTAAGGGGCCTTAGGTATGGCTACACCTTC	CASSQDLRGLRYGYTF
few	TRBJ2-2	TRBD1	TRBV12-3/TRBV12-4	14	TGTGCCAGCAGTGACAGGGCGAACACCGGGGAGCTGTTTTTT	CASSDRANTGELFF
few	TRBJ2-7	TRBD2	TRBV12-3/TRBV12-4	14	TGTGCCAGCACCCCCGCGGGGGGCTCCTACGAGCAGTACTTC	CASTPAGGSYEQYF
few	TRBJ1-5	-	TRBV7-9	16	TGTGCCAGCAGCTTAAGTGCAGGGGCTATTAATCAGCCCCAGCATTTT	CASSLSAGAINQPQHF
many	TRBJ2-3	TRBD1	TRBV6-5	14	TGTGCCAGCAGATTACAGGGGGTCACAGATACGCAGTATTTT	CASRLQGVTDTQYF
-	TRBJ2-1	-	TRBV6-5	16	TGTGCCAGCAGTTACTCGGGGCAGGGCATCTGGAATGAGCAGTTCTTC	CASSYSGQGIWNEQFF
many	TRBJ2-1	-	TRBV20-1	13	TGCAGTGCTAGAGATCCCGGAAACAATGAGCAGTTCTTC	CSARDPGNNEQFF
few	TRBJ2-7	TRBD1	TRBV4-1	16	TGCGCCAGCAGCCAAGTCCGGGACAGGATCTCCTACGAGCAGTACTTC	CASSQVRDRISYEQYF
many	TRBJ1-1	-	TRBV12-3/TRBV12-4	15	TGTGCCAGCAGTTCCTCCTACAGGCTGAACACTGAAGCTTTCTTT	CASSSSYRLNTEAFF
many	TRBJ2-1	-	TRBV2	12	TGTGCCAGCACAGTATTAGTCAATGAGCAGTTCTTC	CASTVLVNEQFF
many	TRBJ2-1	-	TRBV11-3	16	TGTGCCAGCAGCGTTGGACAGTCGAGCTCCTACAATGAGCAGTTCTTC	CASSVGQSSSYNEQFF
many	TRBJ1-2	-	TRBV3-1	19	TGTGCCAGCAGCCAAGACCTCGACCCCCCGCAAGGAGCTAACTATGGCTACACCTTC	CASSQDLDPPQGANYGYTF
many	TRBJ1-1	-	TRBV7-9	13	TGTGCCAGCAGCTTAGCGGGGAACACTGAAGCTTTCTTT	CASSLAGNTEAFF
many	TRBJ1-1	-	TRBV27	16	TGTGCCAGCAGTTCATTTCAAAGGGGAGTGAACACTGAAGCTTTCTTT	CASSSFQRGVNTEAFF
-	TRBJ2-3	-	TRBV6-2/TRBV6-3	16	TGTGCCAGCAGCTTAACCCGGGGAGCGGGCACAGATACGCAGTATTTT	CASSLTRGAGTDTQYF
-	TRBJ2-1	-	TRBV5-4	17	TGTGCCAGCAGCTCGAACCTCGGGCCCAATACCTACAATGAGCAGTTCTTC	CASSSNLGPNTYNEQFF
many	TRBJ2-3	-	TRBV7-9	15	TGTGCCAGCAGCGCCCGGGACGGTGACACAGATACGCAGTATTTT	CASSARDGDTDTQYF
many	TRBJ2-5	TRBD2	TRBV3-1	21	TGTGCCAGCAGCCATCCCTCCAAATGGTTGGTTTTGCGGGGGGACTTGGAGACCCAGTACTTC	CASSHPSKWLVLRGDLETQYF
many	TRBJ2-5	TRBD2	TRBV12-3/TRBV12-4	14	TGTGCCAGCAGTTCCCTGGGGGGGAAGGAGACCCAGTACTTC	CASSSLGGKETQYF
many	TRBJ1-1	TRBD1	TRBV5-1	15	TGCGCCAGCAGCTTGGTTCCGGGACAGGGCACTGAAGCTTTCTTT	CASSLVPGQGTEAFF
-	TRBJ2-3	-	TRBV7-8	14	TGTGCCAGCAGTTTGGGAGGGGGCCGAGATACGCAGTATTTT	CASSLGGGRDTQYF
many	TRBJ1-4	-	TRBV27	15	TGTGCCAGCAGTTTCCAAACAGGGTGGGGTGAAAAACTGTTTTTT	CASSFQTGWGEKLFF
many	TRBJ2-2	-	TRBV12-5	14	TGTGCTAGTAGAGACTACTTGAACACCGGGGAGCTGTTTTTT	CASRDYLNTGELFF
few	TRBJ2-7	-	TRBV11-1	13	TGTGCCAGCAGCTTGGTCCTAGCCCACGAGCAGTACTTC	CASSLVLAHEQYF
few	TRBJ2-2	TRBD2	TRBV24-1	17	TGTGCCACCAGTGATCGAGGCGCCGGGGGGAGCACCGGGGAGCTGTTTTTT	CATSDRGAGGSTGELFF